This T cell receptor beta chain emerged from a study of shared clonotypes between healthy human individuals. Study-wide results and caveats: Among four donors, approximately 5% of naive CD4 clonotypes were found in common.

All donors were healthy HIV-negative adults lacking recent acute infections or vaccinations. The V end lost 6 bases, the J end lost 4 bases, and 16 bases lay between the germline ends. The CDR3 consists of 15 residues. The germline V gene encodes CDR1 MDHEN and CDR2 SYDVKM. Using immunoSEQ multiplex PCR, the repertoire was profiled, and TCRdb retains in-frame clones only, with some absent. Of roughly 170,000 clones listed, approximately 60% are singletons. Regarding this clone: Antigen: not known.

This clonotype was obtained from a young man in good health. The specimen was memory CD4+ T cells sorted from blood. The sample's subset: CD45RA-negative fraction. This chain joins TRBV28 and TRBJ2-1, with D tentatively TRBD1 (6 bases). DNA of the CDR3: TGTGCCAGCAGCTATGACAGGCTGGGATACAATGAGCAGTTCTTC. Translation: CASSYDRLGYNEQFF.